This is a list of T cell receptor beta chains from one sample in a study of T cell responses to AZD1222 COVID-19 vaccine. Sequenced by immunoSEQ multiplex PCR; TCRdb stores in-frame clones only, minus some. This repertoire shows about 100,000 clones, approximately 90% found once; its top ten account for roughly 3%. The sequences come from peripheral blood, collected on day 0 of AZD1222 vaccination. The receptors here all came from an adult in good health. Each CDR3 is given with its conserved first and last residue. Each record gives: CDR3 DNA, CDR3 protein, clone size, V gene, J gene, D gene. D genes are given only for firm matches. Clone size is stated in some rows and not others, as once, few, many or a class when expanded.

DNA: TGTGCCACATGGGGGACAGGGGACTCCTACGAGCAGTATTTC
CDR3: CATWGTGDSYEQYF
size: -
V: TRBV2
J: TRBJ2-7
D: TRBD1

DNA: TGTGCCAGCAGTACTGACAGACACAATCAGCCCCAGCATTTT
CDR3: CASSTDRHNQPQHF
size: -
V: TRBV6-2/TRBV6-3
J: TRBJ1-5
D: -

DNA: TGTGCCAGCAGTAAAACCCTGGACAGGCCGCCCTACGAGCAGTACTTC
CDR3: CASSKTLDRPPYEQYF
size: -
V: TRBV6-6
J: TRBJ2-7
D: TRBD1

DNA: TGTGCCAGCGGGACTAGCGGGTTCAATGAGCAGTTCTTC
CDR3: CASGTSGFNEQFF
size: once
V: TRBV19
J: TRBJ2-1
D: TRBD2

DNA: TGTGCCAGCAGTTCTCAGGCGACCTACGAGCAGTACTTC
CDR3: CASSSQATYEQYF
size: -
V: TRBV28
J: TRBJ2-7
D: -

DNA: TGTGCCTGGGAATCCTCCGGGACTAGCGGGGTCACAGATACGCAGTATTTT
CDR3: CAWESSGTSGVTDTQYF
size: -
V: TRBV30
J: TRBJ2-3
D: TRBD2

DNA: TGTGCCAGCTCCATCGACAGGGGGCTAGATGAGCAGTTCTTC
CDR3: CASSIDRGLDEQFF
size: -
V: TRBV6-5
J: TRBJ2-1
D: TRBD1

DNA: TGTGCCAGCAGTCCGGGGAGGCTAGCGAGGTCTTGGGGGGATGAGCAGTTCTTC
CDR3: CASSPGRLARSWGDEQFF
size: -
V: TRBV5-5
J: TRBJ2-1
D: -

DNA: TGCAGCGTTAGCGAGACAGCTCAATCGGCCAGCGAGCAGTACTTC
CDR3: CSVSETAQSASEQYF
size: -
V: TRBV29-1
J: TRBJ2-7
D: -

DNA: TGTGCCAGCAGCCCGACAGGGCGTTCACCCCTCCACTTT
CDR3: CASSPTGRSPLHF
size: few
V: TRBV9
J: TRBJ1-6
D: TRBD1

DNA: TGTGCCAGCAGCTCAGGGTTGGGGAACACTGAAGCTTTCTTT
CDR3: CASSSGLGNTEAFF
size: -
V: TRBV6-5
J: TRBJ1-1
D: -

DNA: TGCGCCAGCAGCTTGGGGCAGGCAAACACTGAAGCTTTCTTT
CDR3: CASSLGQANTEAFF
size: few
V: TRBV5-1
J: TRBJ1-1
D: -

DNA: TGTGCCACCAGTAGGGCCTCCGGGGCCACAGATACGCAGTATTTT
CDR3: CATSRASGATDTQYF
size: -
V: TRBV15
J: TRBJ2-3
D: -

DNA: TGTGCCAGCAGTGAGGGCCTTCTATCGGGGGGGCGTGAGACCCAGTACTTC
CDR3: CASSEGLLSGGRETQYF
size: once
V: TRBV25-1
J: TRBJ2-5
D: TRBD2

DNA: TGTGCCAGCAGCTTCTCCACGGGGCTTTACACCGGGGAGCTGTTTTTT
CDR3: CASSFSTGLYTGELFF
size: -
V: TRBV7-9
J: TRBJ2-2
D: -

DNA: TGTGCCAGCAGCCAAGGGCTAGTTCCGCACATTCAGTACTTC
CDR3: CASSQGLVPHIQYF
size: once
V: TRBV14
J: TRBJ2-4
D: -

DNA: TGTGCCAGCAGCTTTAATTCAGGGGGGACTGAAGCTTTCTTT
CDR3: CASSFNSGGTEAFF
size: once
V: TRBV7-8
J: TRBJ1-1
D: TRBD1

DNA: TGTGCCAGCAGTACACCGGGCAACTATGGCTACACCTTC
CDR3: CASSTPGNYGYTF
size: -
V: TRBV6-5
J: TRBJ1-2
D: -

DNA: TGTGCCTGGAACGGAAGACAGGGGAAGCAGTATTTT
CDR3: CAWNGRQGKQYF
size: -
V: TRBV30
J: TRBJ2-3
D: TRBD1

DNA: TGTGCCAGCAGTTCAGGGACAGGCTGCGGGACTAACTATGGCTACACCTTC
CDR3: CASSSGTGCGTNYGYTF
size: -
V: TRBV6-9
J: TRBJ1-2
D: TRBD1

DNA: TGTGCCAGCAGTTATCGTGGAGAGACCCAGTACTTC
CDR3: CASSYRGETQYF
size: -
V: TRBV12-3/TRBV12-4
J: TRBJ2-5
D: -

DNA: TGCGCCAGCAGCTTGATGCCCAGCTCTGGAAACACCATATATTTT
CDR3: CASSLMPSSGNTIYF
size: -
V: TRBV5-1
J: TRBJ1-3
D: -

DNA: TGTGCCAGCAGCAGGGACAGGGAAGAATTCACTAGCGGGGGTTTTTATACGCAGTATTTT
CDR3: CASSRDREEFTSGGFYTQYF
size: -
V: TRBV13
J: TRBJ2-3
D: TRBD2

DNA: TGTGCCAGCAGCTTGGGACAGGTGAACACCGGGGAGCTGTTTTTT
CDR3: CASSLGQVNTGELFF
size: -
V: TRBV5-8
J: TRBJ2-2
D: -

DNA: TGTGCCAGCAGCGTAGGGGGCATCGGCACTGAAGCTTTCTTT
CDR3: CASSVGGIGTEAFF
size: -
V: TRBV9
J: TRBJ1-1
D: -

DNA: TGTGCCAGCTCACCCGACAATCAGCCCCAGCATTTT
CDR3: CASSPDNQPQHF
size: -
V: TRBV18
J: TRBJ1-5
D: -

DNA: TGTGCCAGCAGTACCGCTAGCGGGGGGTTCTACAATGAGCAGTTCTTC
CDR3: CASSTASGGFYNEQFF
size: few
V: TRBV6-6
J: TRBJ2-1
D: TRBD2

DNA: TGTGCCAGCAGTCAAGGGGACAGGAGTTATAATTCACCCCTCCACTTT
CDR3: CASSQGDRSYNSPLHF
size: -
V: TRBV28
J: TRBJ1-6
D: TRBD1

DNA: TGCGCCAGCAGCTCTCCTGGGGTTTGGACTGAAGCTTTCTTT
CDR3: CASSSPGVWTEAFF
size: few
V: TRBV4-1
J: TRBJ1-1
D: -

DNA: TGTGCCAGCAGCCCCGGACAGGGAAACTATGGCTACACCTTC
CDR3: CASSPGQGNYGYTF
size: -
V: TRBV7-3
J: TRBJ1-2
D: TRBD1

DNA: TGTGCCAGCAGCTTACGGGACAGGCCTGGGCTGTTTTTT
CDR3: CASSLRDRPGLFF
size: -
V: TRBV11-2
J: TRBJ2-2
D: TRBD1

DNA: TGTGCCAGCTCTACCGGCGTGACAGCGTCTGAAGCTTTCTTT
CDR3: CASSTGVTASEAFF
size: few
V: TRBV7-2
J: TRBJ1-1
D: -

DNA: TGTGCCAGCAGTCCGAATTTCGGTGGCTACACCTTC
CDR3: CASSPNFGGYTF
size: -
V: TRBV6-2/TRBV6-3
J: TRBJ1-2
D: -

DNA: TGTGCCAGCAGCTTGGACCCCCAGGGCCCTAATTCACCCCTCCACTTT
CDR3: CASSLDPQGPNSPLHF
size: -
V: TRBV5-5
J: TRBJ1-6
D: -

DNA: TGTGCCACCCGCCCGGGACTGTCAACCGGGGAGCTGTTTTTT
CDR3: CATRPGLSTGELFF
size: -
V: TRBV2
J: TRBJ2-2
D: -

DNA: TGTGCCAGCAGCCTAGCGGGGGGGCCGAATGAGCAGTTCTTC
CDR3: CASSLAGGPNEQFF
size: -
V: TRBV2
J: TRBJ2-1
D: TRBD2

DNA: TGTGCCAGCAGTTCCCAGGGGATCTATAATTCACCCCTCCACTTT
CDR3: CASSSQGIYNSPLHF
size: -
V: TRBV6-2/TRBV6-3
J: TRBJ1-6
D: -

DNA: TGTGCCAGCAGCTATAGTCTAGGGGTGGGCGAGCAGTACTTC
CDR3: CASSYSLGVGEQYF
size: -
V: TRBV2
J: TRBJ2-7
D: -

DNA: TGTGCCAGTAGTATCGGACAGGGTGTACAGCCCCAGCATTTT
CDR3: CASSIGQGVQPQHF
size: -
V: TRBV19
J: TRBJ1-5
D: TRBD1

DNA: TGTGCCAGCTCACCGAGGACAGGGTTTTCCGAGCAGTACTTC
CDR3: CASSPRTGFSEQYF
size: once
V: TRBV18
J: TRBJ2-7
D: TRBD1

DNA: TGTGCCAGCAGCTCTTACACAGATACGCAGTATTTT
CDR3: CASSSYTDTQYF
size: -
V: TRBV5-4
J: TRBJ2-3
D: -

DNA: TGTGCCAGCAGCGGGAGGAACACTGAAGCTTTCTTT
CDR3: CASSGRNTEAFF
size: -
V: TRBV5-5
J: TRBJ1-1
D: -

DNA: TGTGCCAGCAGTTACTCGGGGACACAAAGATTGAACACTGAAGCTTTCTTT
CDR3: CASSYSGTQRLNTEAFF
size: -
V: TRBV6-2/TRBV6-3
J: TRBJ1-1
D: -

DNA: TGTGCCAGCAGTCTGACAGGGATGAGTACAGATACGCAGTATTTT
CDR3: CASSLTGMSTDTQYF
size: -
V: TRBV2
J: TRBJ2-3
D: TRBD1

DNA: TGTGCCAGCAGCCGAGAAGGGCGGCGTGGCTACACCTTC
CDR3: CASSREGRRGYTF
size: -
V: TRBV7-2
J: TRBJ1-2
D: -

DNA: TGTGCCAGCAGTTACTCAGCAGGGGGCCACGGCTATGGCTACACCTTC
CDR3: CASSYSAGGHGYGYTF
size: -
V: TRBV6-6
J: TRBJ1-2
D: TRBD1

DNA: TGTGCCAGCAGTTTATCGAGCATTCCCGGTCAGCCCCAGCATTTT
CDR3: CASSLSSIPGQPQHF
size: -
V: TRBV27
J: TRBJ1-5
D: -

DNA: TGTGCCAGCAGCCTCAATACGGATAATTCACCCCTCCACTTT
CDR3: CASSLNTDNSPLHF
size: -
V: TRBV7-9
J: TRBJ1-6
D: -

DNA: TGTGCCATCAGTGCTTCGGGACAGGGGTACTCGGAGGTTGGCTACACCTTC
CDR3: CAISASGQGYSEVGYTF
size: once
V: TRBV10-3
J: TRBJ1-2
D: TRBD1

DNA: TGTGCCAGCAGCTTAGAGCGGCGGCTAGGAAGCAATTCACCCCTCCACTTT
CDR3: CASSLERRLGSNSPLHF
size: -
V: TRBV11-2
J: TRBJ1-6
D: -

DNA: TGTGCCAGCAGCTTGGATCAGGGTTATGGCTACACCTTC
CDR3: CASSLDQGYGYTF
size: -
V: TRBV5-4
J: TRBJ1-2
D: -

DNA: TGTGCCAGCAGCCAAGATCTTACCACCGGTACTGAAGCTTTCTTT
CDR3: CASSQDLTTGTEAFF
size: -
V: TRBV14
J: TRBJ1-1
D: -

DNA: TGTGCCAGTAGTATAGGGCCGGGGGCATTCACTGAAGCTTTCTTT
CDR3: CASSIGPGAFTEAFF
size: -
V: TRBV19
J: TRBJ1-1
D: -

DNA: TGTGCCAGTAAACCGACAGGTCTACTCTCTGGAAACACCATATATTTT
CDR3: CASKPTGLLSGNTIYF
size: -
V: TRBV19
J: TRBJ1-3
D: -

DNA: TGTGCCAGCAGCCAAGCCGCTAGGGGCTACACCTTC
CDR3: CASSQAARGYTF
size: few
V: TRBV14
J: TRBJ1-2
D: -

DNA: TGTGCCAGCAGCGCCACACCTGGACAGGTTCATGAAGCTTTCTTT
CDR3: CASSATPGQVHEAFF
size: once
V: TRBV7-2
J: TRBJ1-1
D: TRBD1

DNA: TGTGCCAGCAGTTACGGCCAGACCGCGGATGAAAAACTGTTTTTT
CDR3: CASSYGQTADEKLFF
size: -
V: TRBV6-5
J: TRBJ1-4
D: -

DNA: TGTGCCAGCAGCCGCCGGACAGGGTTAAACATTCAGTACTTC
CDR3: CASSRRTGLNIQYF
size: -
V: TRBV6-5
J: TRBJ2-4
D: TRBD1